The text below deals with one TCR beta chain. What it recognizes is unknown. Assay: immunoSEQ multiplex PCR; the TCRdb copy retains only in-frame clones and omits some. Of approximately 22,000 clones listed, around 80% are singletons. The CDR3 loop spans 14 amino acids. V lost 4 bases and J lost 5, with 14 bases in between. Germline CDR1 and CDR2: SGHVS and FQNEAQ. This record belongs to a study of OX40 agonist ivuxolimab in advanced cancers. In the study overall: Prior anti-PD-1, anti-PD-L1 or anti-CTLA-4 therapy was allowed; around 40% had some. Study-level findings and limits: CD4+ and CD8+ blood T cells expanded clonally by week 6 at 0.1 to 3.0 mg/kg. Some nonresponders likewise displayed low normalized T-cell clonal expansion. Clonal expansion was among the lowest in partial responders at 0.1-3.0 mg/kg, especially CD8+.

The material was CD4+ or CD8+ T cells sorted from blood, obtained in a trial of the OX40 agonist ivuxolimab. This TCR derives from an adult with an advanced solid tumor such as melanoma, head and neck, liver or kidney cancer. This chain connects TRBV7-8 to TRBJ1-1; possible D gene TRBD1, 6 bases. CDR3 amino acids: CASSSPTGATEAFF. The DNA for the CDR3 is TGTGCCAGCAGCTCGCCGACAGGCGCAACTGAAGCTTTCTTT.